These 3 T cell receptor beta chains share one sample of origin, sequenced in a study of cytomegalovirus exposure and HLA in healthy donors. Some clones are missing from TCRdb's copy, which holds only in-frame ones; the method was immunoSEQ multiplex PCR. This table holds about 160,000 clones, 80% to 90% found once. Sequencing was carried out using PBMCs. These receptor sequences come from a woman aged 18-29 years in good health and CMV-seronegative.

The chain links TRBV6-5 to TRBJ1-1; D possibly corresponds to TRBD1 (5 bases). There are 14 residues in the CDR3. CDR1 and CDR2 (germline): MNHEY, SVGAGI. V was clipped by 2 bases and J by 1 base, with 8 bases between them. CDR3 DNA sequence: TGTGCCAGCAGTTACGTTGGGGCGAACACTGAAGCTTTCTTT. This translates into CASSYVGANTEAFF.

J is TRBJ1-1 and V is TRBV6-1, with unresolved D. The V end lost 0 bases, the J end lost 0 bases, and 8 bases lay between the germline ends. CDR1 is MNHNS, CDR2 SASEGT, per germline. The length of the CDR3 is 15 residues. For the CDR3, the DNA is TGTGCCAGCAGTGAAGCGCTAAGAGTGAACACTGAAGCTTTCTTT. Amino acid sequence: CASSEALRVNTEAFF.

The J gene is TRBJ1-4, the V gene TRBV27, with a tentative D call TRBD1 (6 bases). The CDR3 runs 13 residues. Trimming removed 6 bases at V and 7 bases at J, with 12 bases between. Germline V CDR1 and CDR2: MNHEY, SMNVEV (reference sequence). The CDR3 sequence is CASRARGGEKLFF. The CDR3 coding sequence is TGTGCCAGCAGAGCAAGAGGGGGTGAAAAACTGTTTTTT.